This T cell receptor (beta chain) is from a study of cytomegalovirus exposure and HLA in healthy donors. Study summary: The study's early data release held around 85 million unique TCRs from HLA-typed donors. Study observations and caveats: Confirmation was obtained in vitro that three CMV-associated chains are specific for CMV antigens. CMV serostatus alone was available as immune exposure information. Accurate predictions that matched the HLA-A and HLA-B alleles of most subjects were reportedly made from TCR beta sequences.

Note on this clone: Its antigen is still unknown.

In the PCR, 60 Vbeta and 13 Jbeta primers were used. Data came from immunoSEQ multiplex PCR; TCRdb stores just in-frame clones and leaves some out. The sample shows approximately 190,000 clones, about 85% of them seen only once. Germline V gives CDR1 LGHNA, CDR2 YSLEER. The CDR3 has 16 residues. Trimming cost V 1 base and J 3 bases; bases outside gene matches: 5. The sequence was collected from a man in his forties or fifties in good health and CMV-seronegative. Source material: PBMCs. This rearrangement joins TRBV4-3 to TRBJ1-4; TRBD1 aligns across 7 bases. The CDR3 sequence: CASSQVRGLANEKLFF. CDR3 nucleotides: TGCGCCAGCAGCCAAGTAAGGGGGCTAGCTAATGAAAAACTGTTTTTT.